The entry below describes one T cell receptor (beta chain). In this sample, this clonotype turned up many times. It has no known antigen specificity. No much larger clone exists at a distance of one base, and base qualities are not known. Libraries were built with RT-PCR. TCRdb lists the instrument as Illumina HiSeq 2500. The public reads were reanalyzed by TCRdb: fastp trimming at Q25, MiXCR alignment, in-frame beta chains only. Under each unique CDR3 protein, matching rows form one entry showing the most common genes and DNA. This sample has roughly 700,000 distinct CDR3 sequences in its table, and roughly 14% of those were observed once. Together, the top ten hold 6% to 8% of the sample. This specimen comes from a study of response to subunit inactivated influenza vaccine (dated 2018 in TCRdb). A note on the overall study: Deep quantitative profiling of the T cell receptor repertoire was used in the study to follow responses to a trivalent subunit inactivated influenza vaccine.

For this chain, trimming is 2 bases at the V end and 2 bases at the J end, and the number of junction bases without a gene match is 4. From a lookup of the germline V gene (reference sequence), CDR1 and CDR2 are SEHNR and FQNEAQ. Taken from cysteine to phenylalanine, the CDR3 has 16 residues. Only the CDR3 portion is preserved as DNA: 48 bases, with reading frame beginning at the first base. General findings and caveats noted by the study authors: The authors suggested that each seasonal influenza vaccination may recruit only a limited number of new T cells.

The sequence was collected from a man aged 45 to 65 who received an inactivated influenza vaccine. Donor details come from another sample of the same person, matched by shared clones. Rearrangement joined TRBV7-9 to TRBJ2-1, and 9 junctional nucleotides match TRBD2. The starting material was PBMCs from blood, obtained about 14 days before vaccination. This receptor carries the CDR3 CASSLRAGGTYNEQFF. The sequenced DNA: TGTGCCAGCAGCTTAAGGGCGGGAGGGACCTACAATGAGCAGTTCTTC.